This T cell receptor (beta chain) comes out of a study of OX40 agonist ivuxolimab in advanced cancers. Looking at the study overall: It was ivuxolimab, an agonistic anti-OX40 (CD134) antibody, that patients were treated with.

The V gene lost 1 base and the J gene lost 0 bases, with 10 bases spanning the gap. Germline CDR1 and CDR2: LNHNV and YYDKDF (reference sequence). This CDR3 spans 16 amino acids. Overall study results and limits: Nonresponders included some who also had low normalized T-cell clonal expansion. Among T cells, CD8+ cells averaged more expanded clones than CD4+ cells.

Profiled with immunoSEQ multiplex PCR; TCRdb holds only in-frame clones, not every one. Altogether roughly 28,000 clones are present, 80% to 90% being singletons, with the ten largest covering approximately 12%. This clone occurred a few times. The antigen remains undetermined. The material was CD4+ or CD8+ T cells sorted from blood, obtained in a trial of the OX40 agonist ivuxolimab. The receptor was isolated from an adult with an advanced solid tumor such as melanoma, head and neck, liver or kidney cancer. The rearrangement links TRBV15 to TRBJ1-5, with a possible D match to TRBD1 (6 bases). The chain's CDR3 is CATSRAGDYSNQPQHF. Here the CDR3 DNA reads TGTGCCACCAGCAGAGCAGGGGATTATAGCAATCAGCCCCAGCATTTT. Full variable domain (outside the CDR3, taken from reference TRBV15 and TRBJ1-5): DAMVIQNPRYQVTQFGKPVTLSCSQTLNHNVMYWYQQKSSQAPKLLFHYYDKDFNNEADTPDNFQSRRPNTSFCFLDIRSPGLGDTAMYLCATSRAGDYSNQPQHFGDGTRLSIL.